These T cell receptor beta chains were read from a single sample in a study of blood T cells in healthy people across ages. A single record per CDR3 protein comes from TCRdb applying MiXCR to the 5' RACE reads. Of more than 800,000 distinct CDR3 sequences listed, about 30% are singletons. The sequencing input was blood. Every receptor here comes from a woman aged 80 or older in good health. CDR3s include the opening cysteine and the closing phenylalanine or tryptophan. Each record gives: V gene, D gene, J gene, clone size, CDR3 DNA, CDR3 protein. A D gene is named only where the DNA matches it firmly. The size of a clone is reported for some rows only, either as once, few or many, or as a class for expanded clones.

v_gene: TRBV20-1; d_gene: -; j_gene: TRBJ1-5; abundance: -; CDR3nt: TGCAGTGCTACATCCCCTGCAGGCATAGTGCAGCCCCAGCATTTT; CDR3aa: CSATSPAGIVQPQHF
v_gene: TRBV7-2; d_gene: TRBD2; j_gene: TRBJ2-3; abundance: once; CDR3nt: TGTGCCAGCAGCCTAGAATTTATCCGCGGGGGGGATACGCAGTATTTT; CDR3aa: CASSLEFIRGGDTQYF
v_gene: TRBV4-3; d_gene: TRBD1; j_gene: TRBJ1-2; abundance: many; CDR3nt: TGCGCCAGCAGCCAACTAAGGGGGACAGGGGCGGATGGCTACACCTTC; CDR3aa: CASSQLRGTGADGYTF
v_gene: TRBV27; d_gene: TRBD2; j_gene: TRBJ2-1; abundance: many; CDR3nt: TGTGCCAGCAGTTCTAGCGGGGGCCTTTACAATGAGCAGTTCTTC; CDR3aa: CASSSSGGLYNEQFF
v_gene: TRBV5-1; d_gene: TRBD2; j_gene: TRBJ2-3; abundance: many; CDR3nt: TGCGCCAGCAGCCTGAATGGCGGGGGTGTGACAGATACGCAGTATTTT; CDR3aa: CASSLNGGGVTDTQYF
v_gene: TRBV20-1; d_gene: -; j_gene: TRBJ1-5; abundance: -; CDR3nt: TGCAGTGCTAGCCGGGGTCTGAGCAATCAGCCCCAGCATTTT; CDR3aa: CSASRGLSNQPQHF
v_gene: TRBV20-1; d_gene: TRBD1; j_gene: TRBJ2-7; abundance: -; CDR3nt: TGCAGTGCCGGTGGGACAGGGATCCCCTACGAGCAGTACTTC; CDR3aa: CSAGGTGIPYEQYF
v_gene: TRBV20-1; d_gene: TRBD1; j_gene: TRBJ2-5; abundance: many; CDR3nt: TGCAGTGCTGGGAGGACAGGGGTCCCAGAGACCCAGTACTTC; CDR3aa: CSAGRTGVPETQYF
v_gene: TRBV20-1; d_gene: TRBD1; j_gene: TRBJ2-7; abundance: -; CDR3nt: TGCAGTGCGATCGGACAGGGGGCCTACGAGCAGTACTTC; CDR3aa: CSAIGQGAYEQYF
v_gene: TRBV2; d_gene: -; j_gene: TRBJ2-7; abundance: many; CDR3nt: TGTGCCAGCAGTGCGGGGGACAAAGGAACCTACGAGCAGTACTTC; CDR3aa: CASSAGDKGTYEQYF
v_gene: TRBV20-1; d_gene: TRBD1; j_gene: TRBJ1-5; abundance: -; CDR3nt: TGCAGTGCTAGGCCAGGCCAGGGGGCGGCTGGGTTTCAGCCCCAGCATTTT; CDR3aa: CSARPGQGAAGFQPQHF
v_gene: TRBV12-3/TRBV12-4; d_gene: TRBD2; j_gene: TRBJ2-7; abundance: -; CDR3nt: TGTGCCAGCAGTTTACGAGCGGGGGGGTCCTACAATGAGCAGTACTTC; CDR3aa: CASSLRAGGSYNEQYF
v_gene: TRBV24-1; d_gene: TRBD1; j_gene: TRBJ2-3; abundance: many; CDR3nt: TGTGCCACCAGTGATTGGGGACAGCGTAGCACAGATACGCAGTATTTT; CDR3aa: CATSDWGQRSTDTQYF
v_gene: TRBV3-1; d_gene: -; j_gene: TRBJ1-1; abundance: few; CDR3nt: TGTGCCAGCAGCCGGGCGGGGGAAGCTTTCTTT; CDR3aa: CASSRAGEAFF
v_gene: TRBV5-1; d_gene: -; j_gene: TRBJ2-6; abundance: once; CDR3nt: TGCGCCAGCAGCTTGGCTCTCAGAACCTCTGGGGCCAACGTCCTGACTTTC; CDR3aa: CASSLALRTSGANVLTF
v_gene: TRBV6-2/TRBV6-3; d_gene: TRBD1; j_gene: TRBJ1-2; abundance: -; CDR3nt: TGTGCCAGCAGAAATCGGGACAGAGGCGGCTACACCTTC; CDR3aa: CASRNRDRGGYTF
v_gene: TRBV5-4; d_gene: TRBD2; j_gene: TRBJ2-7; abundance: many; CDR3nt: TGTGCCAGCAGCTTTAGCGGGGGGGCCGGATACGAGCAGTACTTC; CDR3aa: CASSFSGGAGYEQYF
v_gene: TRBV27; d_gene: TRBD2; j_gene: TRBJ2-5; abundance: few; CDR3nt: TGTGCCAGCAGTTTAGTTGGGGAGGGAGGGCAGTACTTC; CDR3aa: CASSLVGEGGQYF
v_gene: TRBV7-2; d_gene: -; j_gene: TRBJ2-2; abundance: few; CDR3nt: TGTGCCAGCAGCTTAGACCCCCAGGGACGGGTCGGGGAGCTGTTTTTT; CDR3aa: CASSLDPQGRVGELFF
v_gene: TRBV7-2; d_gene: -; j_gene: TRBJ1-6; abundance: few; CDR3nt: TGTGCCAGCAGCGTCGGTCGTTTACCCCTCCACTTT; CDR3aa: CASSVGRLPLHF
v_gene: TRBV20-1; d_gene: -; j_gene: TRBJ2-1; abundance: -; CDR3nt: TGCAGTGCTAGAGATCTGGTAGGGGCCATTGATGAGCAGTTCTTC; CDR3aa: CSARDLVGAIDEQFF
v_gene: TRBV29-1; d_gene: TRBD1; j_gene: TRBJ2-2; abundance: -; CDR3nt: TGCAGAGTTGGGGCCCCGCAGGGGGCGATCACCGGAGAGCTGTTTTTT; CDR3aa: CRVGAPQGAITGELFF
v_gene: TRBV6-6; d_gene: -; j_gene: TRBJ2-7; abundance: once; CDR3nt: TGTGCCAGCAGTTACTCGATAGGGACACCGAGCTCCTACGAGCAGTACTTC; CDR3aa: CASSYSIGTPSSYEQYF
v_gene: TRBV6-1; d_gene: -; j_gene: TRBJ1-2; abundance: -; CDR3nt: TGTGCCAGCAGTGAAAACAGAGCAAGGTCTAACTATGGCTACACCTTC; CDR3aa: CASSENRARSNYGYTF
v_gene: TRBV6-5; d_gene: -; j_gene: TRBJ2-1; abundance: many; CDR3nt: TGTGCCAGCTTCCCGACGGGCTCGGGTGAGCAGTTCTTC; CDR3aa: CASFPTGSGEQFF
v_gene: TRBV7-2; d_gene: -; j_gene: TRBJ2-1; abundance: many; CDR3nt: TGTGCCAGCAGCTTATACCTCATCCGGGACAATGAGCAGTTCTTC; CDR3aa: CASSLYLIRDNEQFF
v_gene: TRBV12-3/TRBV12-4; d_gene: -; j_gene: TRBJ1-2; abundance: -; CDR3nt: TGTGCCAGCAGGTTAAGCGGGGGGAACTGTGGCTACACCTTC; CDR3aa: CASRLSGGNCGYTF
v_gene: TRBV20-1; d_gene: -; j_gene: TRBJ2-1; abundance: -; CDR3nt: TGCAGTGCTAGAGTCGGGCAGGATGAGCAGTTCTTC; CDR3aa: CSARVGQDEQFF
v_gene: TRBV7-2; d_gene: -; j_gene: TRBJ1-2; abundance: -; CDR3nt: TGTGCCAGCACCCCCAGGGCAGGCATTGTCGGCTACACCTTC; CDR3aa: CASTPRAGIVGYTF
v_gene: TRBV6-2/TRBV6-3; d_gene: -; j_gene: TRBJ1-2; abundance: many; CDR3nt: TGTGCCAGCAACCTCAATCGGGATGGCTACACCTTC; CDR3aa: CASNLNRDGYTF
v_gene: TRBV7-9; d_gene: -; j_gene: TRBJ1-4; abundance: many; CDR3nt: TGTGCCAGCAGCTTAGAGTGGCGGGAAAAACTGTTTTTT; CDR3aa: CASSLEWREKLFF
v_gene: TRBV12-3/TRBV12-4; d_gene: -; j_gene: TRBJ2-3; abundance: -; CDR3nt: TGTGCCAGCAGTTTTAGGGGGGCCGGCACAGATACGGAGTATTTT; CDR3aa: CASSFRGAGTDTEYF
v_gene: TRBV27; d_gene: -; j_gene: TRBJ2-7; abundance: many; CDR3nt: TGTGCCAGCAGTTTGGGACGGGGTGGCGAGCAGTACTTC; CDR3aa: CASSLGRGGEQYF
v_gene: TRBV5-1; d_gene: -; j_gene: TRBJ2-2; abundance: -; CDR3nt: TGCGCCAGCAGCGCCGGGACTCGGAACACCGGGGAGCTGTTTTTT; CDR3aa: CASSAGTRNTGELFF
v_gene: TRBV9; d_gene: TRBD2; j_gene: TRBJ2-3; abundance: many; CDR3nt: TGTGCCAGCAGCGTAAGAGCGGGGGGCACAGATACGCAGTATTTT; CDR3aa: CASSVRAGGTDTQYF
v_gene: TRBV18; d_gene: TRBD2; j_gene: TRBJ2-4; abundance: few; CDR3nt: TGTGCCAGCTCACCGACTAGCGGGGACAAAAACATTCAGTACTTC; CDR3aa: CASSPTSGDKNIQYF
v_gene: TRBV29-1; d_gene: TRBD1; j_gene: TRBJ1-4; abundance: many; CDR3nt: TGCAGCGCCAAAGGACAGGGGGCAGGAGAAAAACTGTTTTTT; CDR3aa: CSAKGQGAGEKLFF
v_gene: TRBV11-2; d_gene: TRBD1; j_gene: TRBJ1-5; abundance: -; CDR3nt: TGTGCCAGCAGCTTATGGTCTCGGGACAGCCTAAATTTCTCCCAAAATCAGCCCCAGCATTTT; CDR3aa: CASSLWSRDSLNFSQNQPQHF
v_gene: TRBV30; d_gene: -; j_gene: TRBJ2-3; abundance: once; CDR3nt: TGTGCCTGGGCACTTAGGGATACGCAGTATTTT; CDR3aa: CAWALRDTQYF
v_gene: TRBV10-1; d_gene: TRBD2; j_gene: TRBJ2-5; abundance: many; CDR3nt: TGCGCCAGCAGTGAGACTAGCGGGGTTGAAGAGACCCAGTACTTC; CDR3aa: CASSETSGVEETQYF
v_gene: TRBV6-5; d_gene: TRBD1; j_gene: TRBJ1-6; abundance: -; CDR3nt: TGTGCCAGCAGTGTGGGACAGGGAGTCGTGTCACCCCTCCACTTT; CDR3aa: CASSVGQGVVSPLHF
v_gene: TRBV25-1; d_gene: -; j_gene: TRBJ2-5; abundance: many; CDR3nt: TGTGCCAGCAGTGGATGGGGGCAAGAGACCCAGTACTTC; CDR3aa: CASSGWGQETQYF